This passage covers 27 T cell receptor beta chains from one sample sequenced in a study of regulatory T cells in long-lasting Graves disease. For TCR beta, libraries came from iRepertoire HTBI primers and Arm-PCR of CDR3 regions. Each CDR3 protein is one row after TCRdb ran MiXCR on the multiplex PCR reads. The repertoire holds roughly 450,000 distinct CDR3 sequences, with roughly 20% as singletons. Time point meaning: persistent/refractory GD, antithyroid drugs over 5 years with positive TRAb. Isolated PBMC RNA provided the starting material for the TCR library. The source was peripheral blood mononuclear cells (PBMCs), collected when the disease was refractory, from a patient treated with antithyroid drugs. The receptor source for this set is a female donor with Graves disease.

As regards this clonotype: An end of the junction does not agree with germline; a read error may underlie this. The chain joins TRBV13 to TRBJ1-3, with 8 bases aligning to TRBD1. This CDR3 region has 11 residues. Germline lookup yields CDR1 PRHDT and CDR2 FYEKMQ (reference sequence). This chain's CDR3 is CASSTRQGIHF. CDR3 bases: TGTGCCAGCAGTACAAGACAGGGGATACATTTT. Based on the CDR3 plus reference TRBV13 and TRBJ1-3, the full variable domain is AAGVIQSPRHLIKEKRETATLKCYPIPRHDTVYWYQQGPGQDPQFLISFYEKMQSDKGSIPDRFSAQQFSDYHSELNMSSLELGDSALYFCASSTRQGIHFGEGSWLTVV.

This clonotype was seen many times. The chain joins TRBV29-1 to TRBJ2-7; D is possibly TRBD1 (5 bases). Trimming shortened V by 1 base and J by 3 bases, and 10 bases separated the two germline ends. Germline loops: CDR1 SQVTM, CDR2 ANQGSEA. CDR3 length: 13 amino acids. The CDR3 DNA is TGCAGCGTTGAAGGGGGCGAGAGCTACGAGCAGTACTTC. It translates to CSVEGGESYEQYF.

This clonotype has only a few counts. Since a much larger clone is just one base distant, this may be a read error. This rearrangement joins TRBV6-2 or TRBV6-3 to TRBJ1-1; D is possibly TRBD1 (5 bases). Germline lookup yields CDR1 MNHEY and CDR2 SVGEGT. V gave up 4 bases and J gave up 4 bases, with 13 bases separating them. The CDR3 runs to 14 residues. DNA of the CDR3: TGTGCCAGCAGTTGGGACGGGGTTGGCACTGAAGCTTTCTTT. Translated, it gives CASSWDGVGTEAFF.

This clonotype was detected many times. The rearrangement links TRBV28 to TRBJ1-1; D ambiguous. This CDR3 comprises 13 residues. CDR1 MDHEN and CDR2 SYDVKM come from the germline V gene. Trimming left V 2 bases short and J 4 bases short, with 8 bases between. The chain's CDR3 is CASSLTRSTEAFF. Here the CDR3 DNA reads TGTGCCAGCAGTTTAACCAGAAGCACTGAAGCTTTCTTT. Variable domain in full (rest from reference TRBV28 and TRBJ1-1): DVKVTQSSRYLVKRTGEKVFLECVQDMDHENMFWYRQDPGLGLRLIYFSYDVKMKEKGDIPEGYSVSREKKERFSLILESASTNQTSMYLCASSLTRSTEAFFGQGTRLTVV.

This clonotype occurred many times. The V call is TRBV30, the J call TRBJ1-1, with a possible D match to TRBD1 (5 bases). The CDR3 has 12 amino acids. Germline lookup yields CDR1 GTSNPN and CDR2 SVGIG (reference sequence). With 3 bases removed from V and 1 base from J, the gap between germline ends came to 6 bases. As DNA, the CDR3 is TGTGCCTGGAGGGACAAGAACACTGAAGCTTTCTTT. This gives the protein CAWRDKNTEAFF.

Points on this clonotype: This may be a read error: a much more frequent sequence differs by one nucleotide. The CDR3 end shows no conserved phenylalanine or tryptophan, and so a read error is likely. V gene TRBV9 combines with J gene TRBJ2-7, with 8 nucleotides matching TRBD2. The CDR3 covers 16 residues. The trim removed 0 bases at V and 5 bases at J, leaving 10 bases unmatched. Germline assignment: CDR1 SGDLS and CDR2 YYNGEE. CDR3 region: CASSVDSGMSPDEQYL. The CDR3 region has the DNA TGTGCCAGCAGCGTAGATAGCGGGATGAGTCCCGACGAGCAGTACCTC.

This sequence joins TRBV11-2 and TRBJ2-1, with 9 bases lining up with TRBD1. V lost 1 base to trimming and J lost 5 bases; unmatched junction nucleotides: 6. Per germline, CDR1 SGHAT and CDR2 FQNNGV. CDR3 length: 16 amino acids. In nucleotides, the CDR3 is TGTGCCAGCAGCTTAGCGACAGGGGGAAGTCACAATGAGCAGTTCTTC. Protein sequence: CASSLATGGSHNEQFF.

This clonotype was seen repeatedly, ten times or more. The chain is built from TRBV2 and TRBJ2-2; TRBD1 aligns across 8 bases. The junction had 9 bases not matched to a gene; V was cut back by 8 bases and J by 4 bases. From germline, CDR1 is SNHLY and CDR2 FYNNEI. CDR3 size: 15 residues. CDR3 protein: CASRRQGPTTGELFF. CDR3 sequence (DNA): TGTGCCAGCCGAAGACAGGGGCCCACCACCGGGGAGCTGTTTTTT.

This clonotype was detected ten times or more. In DNA, the CDR3 is TGTGCCAGCATAAGTGTAGACACTGAAGCTTTCTTT. Residues: CASISVDTEAFF. V and J are TRBV6-1 and TRBJ1-1, with D uncertain. CDR1 is MNHNS and CDR2 is SASEGT in the germline V gene. This CDR3 comprises 12 residues. V was pared by 7 bases and J by 3 bases, with 9 bases between.

J is TRBJ1-5 and V is TRBV20-1, with D uncertain. V lost 0 bases to trimming and J lost 4 bases, with 13 bases between them. Per germline, CDR1 DFQATT and CDR2 SNEGSKA (reference sequence). This CDR3 has 15 residues. CDR3: CSARDQDGPNQPQHF. For the CDR3, the DNA is TGCAGTGCTAGAGATCAGGACGGTCCGAATCAGCCCCAGCATTTT.

The gene calls are TRBV20-1 and TRBJ1-1; D unclear. This CDR3 contains 15 residues. Trimming took off 0 bases at V and 4 bases at J, with 15 bases between the two ends. Per germline, CDR1 DFQATT and CDR2 SNEGSKA (reference sequence). CDR3 nucleotides: TGCAGTGCTAGAGATGACGACACAGCGGGCACTGAAGCTTTCTTT. It is translated as CSARDDDTAGTEAFF.

This chain uses TRBV29-1 with TRBJ2-2; 7 bases are a match to TRBD1. There are 17 residues in the CDR3. V lost 5 bases to trimming and J lost 6 bases; unmatched junction nucleotides: 18. Per germline, CDR1 SQVTM and CDR2 ANQGSEA. The CDR3 region is CSVHLSTGMMGAGELFF. DNA for the CDR3: TGCAGCGTTCATCTCTCGACAGGGATGATGGGGGCCGGGGAGCTGTTTTTT.

About this clonotype: This likely comes from a read error, as the CDR3 has no conserved phenylalanine or tryptophan at its end. This sequence joins TRBV20-1 and TRBJ2-7; D possibly uses TRBD1 or TRBD2 (5 bases each). V was trimmed by 4 bases and J by 1 base, leaving 29 bases between them. The germline V gene has CDR1 DFQATT and CDR2 SNEGSKA (reference sequence). The CDR3 is made up of 19 amino acids. Here the CDR3 reads CSAKLSARGRPLLSYEQYS. DNA of the CDR3: TGCAGTGCTAAACTATCCGCCCGGGGACGACCCCTACTATCCTACGAGCAGTACTCC.

The CDR3: CASTPGTSGNTIYF. Here the CDR3 DNA reads TGTGCCAGCACCCCAGGGACCTCTGGAAACACCATATATTTT. The chain links TRBV28 to TRBJ1-3; D is possibly TRBD1 (5 bases). The CDR3 contains 14 residues. Germline CDR1 MDHEN, CDR2 SYDVKM. Trimming removed 7 bases from V and 0 bases from J, with 10 bases in between.

The J gene is TRBJ2-7, the V gene TRBV7-9; maybe TRBD2 (5 bases). Germline CDR1 reads SEHNR; CDR2 reads FQNEAQ (reference sequence). The CDR3 spans 14 residues. V lost 3 bases to trimming and J lost 5 bases, with 14 bases between them. CDR3 coding DNA: TGTGCCAGCAGCTTGGAGCGGCGGATTGACGAGCAGTACTTC. Its protein product is CASSLERRIDEQYF.

This clonotype was recorded many times. V and J are TRBV2 and TRBJ2-5; 9 nucleotides line up with TRBD2. CDR1 is SNHLY, CDR2 FYNNEI, per germline. J gave up 4 bases and V 4 bases, and 7 bases lay outside the gene matches. The CDR3 runs 15 residues. The CDR3 protein is CASSGDSGSGETQYF. The CDR3 DNA is TGTGCCAGCAGTGGTGATAGCGGGAGTGGAGAGACCCAGTACTTC.

Here the CDR3 DNA reads TGTGCCAGCAGTGACCAGCGGGGGGGCCGTAAGACCCAGTACTTC. Translated, it gives CASSDQRGGRKTQYF. This chain connects TRBV7-9 to TRBJ2-5; 10 nucleotides match TRBD2. The CDR3 covers 15 residues. Germline values: CDR1 SEHNR, CDR2 FQNEAQ (reference sequence). Germline trimming cut 6 bases from V and 6 bases from J; bases unmatched to any gene: 10.

This clonotype showed up just once. The chain is built from TRBV7-4 and TRBJ2-7; TRBD2 might be the D (6 bases). Trimming left V 3 bases short and J 4 bases short, with 13 bases between. Germline V gene data show CDR1 as SGHVT and CDR2 as SQSDAQ. The CDR3 is 14 residues long. The CDR3: CASSFGGSGYEQYF. The CDR3 nucleotides are TGTGCCAGCAGCTTCGGGGGTAGCGGTTACGAGCAGTACTTC.

This clonotype was seen at least ten times. The chain employs TRBV28 and TRBJ2-5, with 11 positions matching TRBD1. The trim removed 2 bases at V and 5 bases at J, leaving 4 bases unmatched. The CDR3 loop spans 15 amino acids. The germline V gene has CDR1 MDHEN and CDR2 SYDVKM. CDR3 nucleotides: TGTGCCAGCAGTTTAAGGACAGGGGGCGACGAGACCCAGTACTTC. Protein product: CASSLRTGGDETQYF.

The sample holds a few counts of this clonotype. V gene TRBV4-1 combines with J gene TRBJ1-2, with D perhaps matching TRBD1 (6 bases). CDR1 is MGHRA and CDR2 is YSYEKL in the germline V gene. This CDR3 has 16 amino acids. The germline V and J ends were trimmed by 0 bases and 5 bases, with 16 bases remaining between them. In DNA, the CDR3 is TGCGCCAGCAGCCAAGAGGGGACACGCATCCAATATGGCTACACCTTC. This gives the protein CASSQEGTRIQYGYTF.

This clonotype came up many times. The gene calls are TRBV28 and TRBJ2-1; the match to TRBD2 covers 9 bases. The trim removed 6 bases at V and 8 bases at J, leaving 5 bases unmatched. Germline CDR1 is MDHEN and CDR2 is SYDVKM. The CDR3 runs 13 residues. In DNA, the CDR3 is TGTGCCAGCAGCGTAGCGGGAGCGGATGAGCAGTTCTTC. It specifies CASSVAGADEQFF.

This clonotype was recorded a few times. The CDR3: CASSRDRVSLGGYTF. DNA of the CDR3: TGTGCCAGCAGCCGCGACAGGGTTTCTTTGGGTGGCTACACCTTC. V and J are TRBV7-2 and TRBJ1-2; 7 bases are shared with TRBD1. The V gene's germline CDR1 is SGHTA and CDR2 FQGNSA. Trimming removed 5 bases from V and 7 bases from J; junction bases left unmatched: 13. This CDR3 has 15 amino acids. Looking up the rest from reference TRBV7-2 and TRBJ1-2 gives the full variable domain: GAGVSQSPSNKVTEKGKDVELRCDPISGHTALYWYRQSLGQGLEFLIYFQGNSAPDKSGLPSDRFSAERTGGSVSTLTIQRTQQEDSAVYLCASSRDRVSLGGYTFGSGTRLTVV.

This clonotype has a handful of counts. The chain employs TRBV15 and TRBJ1-5; D ambiguous. The germline V gene has CDR1 LNHNV and CDR2 YYDKDF (reference sequence). The CDR3 totals 14 residues. The germline V and J ends were trimmed by 1 base and 6 bases, with 10 bases remaining between them. CDR3 in DNA: TGTGCCACCAGCAGAGTATTGGGTCGTCAGCCCCAGCATTTT. Translated: CATSRVLGRQPQHF.

This clonotype was counted many times. The V call is TRBV28, the J call TRBJ2-7; 10 nucleotides line up with TRBD2. The length of the CDR3 is 16 residues. The V and J ends lost 5 bases and 8 bases, in that order; junction bases with no gene match: 15. The germline V gene encodes CDR1 MDHEN and CDR2 SYDVKM. CDR3 sequence: CASSLRTSGTFKKQYF. CDR3 nucleotides: TGTGCCAGCAGTCTCCGGACTAGCGGAACCTTCAAGAAGCAGTACTTC.

This clonotype was picked up many times. V gene TRBV2 combines with J gene TRBJ1-2; D unclear. CDR1 is SNHLY and CDR2 is FYNNEI in the germline V gene. V lost 8 bases, J lost 0 bases, and 4 bases lay in between. The CDR3 spans 11 residues. The CDR3 DNA reads as TGTGCCAGCCGCCCTAACTATGGCTACACCTTC. This codes for CASRPNYGYTF. Drawing the rest from reference TRBV2 and TRBJ1-2, the complete variable domain is EPEVTQTPSHQVTQMGQEVILRCVPISNHLYFYWYRQILGQKVEFLVSFYNNEISEKSEIFDDQFSVERPDGSNFTLKIRSTKLEDSAMYFCASRPNYGYTFGSGTRLTVV.

To note about this clonotype: A far bigger clonotype differs at one base, so this is likely a read error. CDR3 in amino acids: CASSLDDKVGSPQHF. Written as DNA, the CDR3 is TGTGCCAGCAGTTTAGACGACAAGGTGGGTTCGCCCCAGCATTTT. The V and J genes are TRBV2 and TRBJ1-5, with D uncertain. The length of the CDR3 is 15 residues. V was pared by 5 bases and J by 9 bases, with 20 bases between. From germline, CDR1 is SNHLY and CDR2 FYNNEI.

The chain joins TRBV7-8 to TRBJ1-2, with a tentative D call TRBD1 (6 bases). The CDR3 is 15 residues long. With 4 bases removed from V and 2 bases from J, the gap between germline ends came to 14 bases. Looked up from germline, CDR1 is SGHVS and CDR2 is FQNEAQ. CDR3 amino acids: CASSSALQGNYGYTF. The CDR3 DNA sequence: TGTGCCAGCAGCTCGGCCCTACAGGGCAACTATGGCTACACCTTC.